This T cell receptor (beta chain) was documented in a study of graft-versus-host responses after intestinal transplantation. The wider study: Recipients got multivisceral, liver-intestinal, or isolated intestinal transplants. Regarding the study as a whole: High graft-versus-host to host-versus-graft clonal ratios were seen in allografts of patients with graft-donor T cell macrochimerism. Early declines in HvG clones that occurred post-transplant were associated with peak circulating GvH clone levels.

With regard to this clone: What it binds is unknown.

Repertoires were generated with immunoSEQ multiplex PCR, while TCRdb's copy carries only in-frame clones and drops some. This table has over 45,000 clones, 70% to 90% appearing once. The germline V and J ends were trimmed by 6 bases and 1 base, with 10 bases remaining between them. CDR3 length equals 15 residues. Per germline, CDR1 MNHEY and CDR2 SMNVEV (reference sequence). This sequence joins TRBV27 and TRBJ2-6; D might be TRBD1 (6 bases). Specimen: PBMCs, collected 26 days after transplant. This clonotype originated in a human patient who received an intestinal transplant, so some T cells may come from the graft donor. The CDR3 reads CASSPQGSGANVLTF. The DNA of the CDR3 is TGTGCCAGCAGCCCACAGGGATCTGGGGCCAACGTCCTGACTTTC.